These 5 T cell receptor beta chains share one sample of origin, sequenced in a study of T cells in Graves' hyperthyroidism and ophthalmopathy. Amplified TCR beta CDR3 regions came from RNA transcripts. The HTBI set primed first-round TCR CDR3 RT-PCR. From the multiplex PCR reads, TCRdb called clonotypes with MiXCR, one entry per CDR3 protein. The table includes about 640,000 distinct CDR3 sequences, less than 25% detected once. The sequenced sample was blood. The receptors here all came from a man aged 30 to 39 with Graves' ophthalmopathy.

V gene TRBV6-2 or TRBV6-3 combines with J gene TRBJ2-5; 12 bases are a match to TRBD2. The CDR3 loop spans 18 amino acids. Germline values: CDR1 MNHEY, CDR2 SVGEGT. V lost 5 bases to trimming and J lost 2 bases; unmatched junction nucleotides: 12. CDR3 protein: CASSRDFRTSGTQETQYF. For the CDR3, the DNA is TGTGCCAGCAGTAGAGACTTTAGGACTAGCGGGACACAAGAGACCCAGTACTTC.

A single count supports this clonotype. This could be a read error, since a much larger clone is one nucleotide away. V is TRBV28 and J is TRBJ2-7; TRBD1 is a possible D gene (6 bases). The J call may be incorrect, as the DNA end agrees better with TRBJ2-1. CDR3 length equals 14 residues. CDR1 and CDR2 (germline): MDHEN, SYDVKM. The CDR3 loop reads CASSPRQVRYEQFF. The CDR3 nucleotides read TGTGCCAGCAGTCCCCGACAGGTTCGCTACGAGCAGTTCTTC.

This clonotype was detected many times. The rearrangement uses TRBV11-2 and TRBJ2-7; 7 bases match TRBD1. The CDR3 loop spans 15 amino acids. CDR1 is SGHAT, CDR2 FQNNGV, per germline. With 1 base clipped from V and 7 bases from J, the junction kept 10 bases outside the gene matches. This CDR3 reads CASSLVFRGKREQYF. In DNA form, the CDR3 reads TGTGCCAGCAGCTTAGTGTTCAGGGGGAAGAGGGAGCAGTACTTC. Variable domain in full (rest from reference TRBV11-2 and TRBJ2-7): EAGVAQSPRYKIIEKRQSVAFWCNPISGHATLYWYQQILGQGPKLLIQFQNNGVVDDSQLPKDRFSAERLKGVDSTLKIQPAKLEDSAVYLCASSLVFRGKREQYFGPGTRLTVT.

The table lists this clonotype with a few counts. The chain links TRBV12-3 or TRBV12-4 to TRBJ1-2, with D uncertain. The V end lost 6 bases, the J end lost 4 bases, and 12 bases lay between the germline ends. This CDR3 has 13 residues. CDR3 bases: TGTGCCAGCAGATTGGACGGCGGCTATGGCTACACCTTC. Residues: CASRLDGGYGYTF.

This clonotype came up many times. The rearrangement links TRBV20-1 to TRBJ2-3, with D perhaps TRBD2 (6 bases). The V end was cut by 5 bases, the J end by 2 bases, with 14 bases between. Germline lookup yields CDR1 DFQATT and CDR2 SNEGSKA (reference sequence). The CDR3 loop spans 14 amino acids. CDR3 amino acids: CSADAGRSTDTQYF. The CDR3 DNA follows: TGCAGTGCTGATGCCGGGAGATCCACAGATACGCAGTATTTT.